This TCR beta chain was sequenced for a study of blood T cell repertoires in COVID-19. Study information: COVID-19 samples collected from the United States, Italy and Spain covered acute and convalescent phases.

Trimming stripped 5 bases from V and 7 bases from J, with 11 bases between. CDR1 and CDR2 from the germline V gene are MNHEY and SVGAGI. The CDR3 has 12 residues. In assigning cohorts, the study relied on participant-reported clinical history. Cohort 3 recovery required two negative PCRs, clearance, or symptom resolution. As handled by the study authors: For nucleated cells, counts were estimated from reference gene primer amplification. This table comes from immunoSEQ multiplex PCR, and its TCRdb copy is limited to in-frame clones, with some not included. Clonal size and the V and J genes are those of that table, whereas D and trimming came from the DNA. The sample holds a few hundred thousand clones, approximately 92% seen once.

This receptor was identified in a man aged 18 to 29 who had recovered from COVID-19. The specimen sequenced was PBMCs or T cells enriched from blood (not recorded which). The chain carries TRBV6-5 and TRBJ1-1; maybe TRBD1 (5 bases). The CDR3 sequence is CASSPGLGEAFF. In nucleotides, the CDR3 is TGTGCCAGCAGTCCAGGGTTGGGTGAAGCTTTCTTT.